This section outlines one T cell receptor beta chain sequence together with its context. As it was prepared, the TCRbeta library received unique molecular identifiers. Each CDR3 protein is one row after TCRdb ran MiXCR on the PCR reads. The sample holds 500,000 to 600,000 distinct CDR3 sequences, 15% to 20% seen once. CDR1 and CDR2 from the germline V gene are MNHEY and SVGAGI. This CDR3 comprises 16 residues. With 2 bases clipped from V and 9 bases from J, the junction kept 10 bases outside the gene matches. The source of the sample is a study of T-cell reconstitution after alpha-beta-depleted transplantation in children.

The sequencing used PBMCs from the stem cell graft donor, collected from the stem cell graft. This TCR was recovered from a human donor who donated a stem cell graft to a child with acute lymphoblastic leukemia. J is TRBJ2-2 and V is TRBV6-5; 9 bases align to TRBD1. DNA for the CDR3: TGTGCCAGCAGTTACCTAGGACAGGGGAGATCCTGGGAGCTGTTTTTT. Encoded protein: CASSYLGQGRSWELFF.